The rows below give T cell receptor beta chains drawn from one sample of a study of blood T cell repertoires in COVID-19. Sequencing was performed with immunoSEQ multiplex PCR; in TCRdb, only in-frame clones are kept and a portion is missing. The table records over 150,000 clones, 70% to 90% of them present only once. Material for sequencing was peripheral blood. All receptors derive from a man aged 35-49 years with acute or convalescent COVID-19. Both conserved end residues are part of each CDR3. Each record gives: clone size, V gene, D gene, J gene, CDR3 protein, CDR3 DNA. D genes are given only for firm matches. Not all rows give a size; the values are once, few, many and, for expanded clones, a class.

>.|TRBV5-4|.|TRBJ2-3
CASSPTITDTQYF
TGTGCCAGCAGCCCGACTATCACAGATACGCAGTATTTT
>.|TRBV27|.|TRBJ2-1
CASSLSSGGSYNEQFF
TGTGCCAGCAGTTTATCGTCTGGAGGGTCCTACAATGAGCAGTTCTTC
>.|TRBV5-6|.|TRBJ1-5
CASSLGNNQPQHF
TGTGCCAGCAGCCTTGGCAACAATCAGCCCCAGCATTTT
>.|TRBV18|TRBD1|TRBJ2-7
CASSPTVGQGTNEQYF
TGTGCCAGCTCGCCGACCGTAGGACAGGGGACAAACGAGCAGTACTTC
>.|TRBV4-1|TRBD1|TRBJ1-2
CASSWTGDDYGYTF
TGCGCCAGCAGCTGGACAGGGGATGACTATGGCTACACCTTC
>.|TRBV12-5|.|TRBJ2-5
CASGLGLVTVQETQYF
TGTGCTAGTGGTTTGGGTCTAGTGACAGTACAAGAGACCCAGTACTTC
>few|TRBV27|.|TRBJ1-6
CASSTGSYNSPLHF
TGTGCCAGCAGCACGGGCTCCTATAATTCACCCCTCCACTTT
>.|TRBV7-2|TRBD2|TRBJ2-4
CASSLVGGAKNIQYF
TGTGCCAGCAGCTTAGTCGGGGGGGCCAAAAACATTCAGTACTTC
>.|TRBV29-1|.|TRBJ1-5
CSASTANSNQPQHF
TGCAGCGCATCGACAGCAAATAGCAATCAGCCCCAGCATTTT
>.|TRBV10-2|.|TRBJ1-2
CASSPAGVRYGYTF
TGCGCCAGCAGTCCGGCAGGGGTGCGCTATGGCTACACCTTC
>.|TRBV6-5|TRBD1|TRBJ2-7
CASSIQQGIHEQYF
TGTGCCAGCAGTATACAACAGGGGATCCACGAGCAGTACTTC
>.|TRBV24-1|TRBD1|TRBJ2-7
CATSEKDRWRPYEQYF
TGTGCCACCAGTGAAAAGGACAGGTGGAGACCCTACGAGCAGTACTTC
>.|TRBV28|.|TRBJ1-6
CASSDSWGGSTYNSPLHF
TGTGCCAGCAGTGATTCCTGGGGGGGCTCTACCTATAATTCACCCCTCCACTTT
>once|TRBV24-1|TRBD1|TRBJ1-2
CATSDPTGNYGYTF
TGTGCCACCAGTGATCCGACAGGGAACTATGGCTACACCTTC
>.|TRBV6-1|TRBD1|TRBJ1-2
CASSDVSTGKFYGYTF
TGTGCCAGCAGTGATGTTTCGACAGGGAAATTCTATGGCTACACCTTC
>.|TRBV2|TRBD1|TRBJ2-1
CASRTDRGNEQFF
TGTGCCAGCAGGACGGACAGGGGAAATGAGCAGTTCTTC
>.|TRBV5-1|TRBD1|TRBJ1-1
CASSFRGADEAFF
TGCGCCAGCAGCTTCAGGGGGGCAGATGAAGCTTTCTTT
>.|TRBV11-2|.|TRBJ1-6
CASSLDYSLQGSYNSPLHF
TGTGCCAGCAGCTTAGATTATTCTTTGCAGGGTTCCTATAATTCACCCCTCCACTTT
>.|TRBV5-1|TRBD2|TRBJ2-3
CATSQAGGVTDTQYF
TGCGCCACCTCCCAAGCGGGGGGCGTCACAGATACGCAGTATTTT
>.|TRBV27|TRBD1|TRBJ1-4
CASSLDRVGEKLFF
TGTGCCAGCAGTTTAGACAGGGTGGGTGAAAAACTGTTTTTT
>.|TRBV3-1/TRBV3-2|TRBD1|TRBJ1-1
CASSRWDRGRGTEAFF
TGTGCCAGCAGCCGATGGGACAGGGGGCGGGGGACTGAAGCTTTCTTT
>.|TRBV19|.|TRBJ1-1
CASSIPSLTEAFF
TGTGCCAGTAGTATCCCCTCCCTCACTGAAGCTTTCTTT